The text below deals with one T cell receptor (beta chain). In the authors' methods: Reference gene primer amplification yielded estimated nucleated cell counts. The assay was immunoSEQ multiplex PCR, and TCRdb's table has in-frame clones only and misses some. Clone size and the V and J calls come from that table; the DNA yielded D and trimming. The table lists fewer than 130,000 clones, 70% to 90% of them singletons. This sample was taken from a study of blood T cell repertoires in COVID-19. Study details: Sites in the United States, Italy and Spain provided acute and convalescent COVID-19 samples. T cells, B-cell-depleted T cells, or PBMCs provided the cDNA or gDNA that served as material.

V lost 0 bases, J lost 4 bases, and 6 bases stayed unmatched. The CDR3 runs 16 residues. The V gene's germline CDR1 is LGHNA and CDR2 YNFKEQ. J is TRBJ2-1 and V is TRBV4-2, with TRBD1 matching over 7 bases. Sequencing was performed on peripheral blood. The sequence was obtained from a human donor in a cohort sampled during active COVID-19. Here the CDR3 reads CASSQDRRQGYNEQFF. The CDR3 DNA is TGTGCCAGCAGCCAAGATCGTCGACAGGGTTACAATGAGCAGTTCTTC.